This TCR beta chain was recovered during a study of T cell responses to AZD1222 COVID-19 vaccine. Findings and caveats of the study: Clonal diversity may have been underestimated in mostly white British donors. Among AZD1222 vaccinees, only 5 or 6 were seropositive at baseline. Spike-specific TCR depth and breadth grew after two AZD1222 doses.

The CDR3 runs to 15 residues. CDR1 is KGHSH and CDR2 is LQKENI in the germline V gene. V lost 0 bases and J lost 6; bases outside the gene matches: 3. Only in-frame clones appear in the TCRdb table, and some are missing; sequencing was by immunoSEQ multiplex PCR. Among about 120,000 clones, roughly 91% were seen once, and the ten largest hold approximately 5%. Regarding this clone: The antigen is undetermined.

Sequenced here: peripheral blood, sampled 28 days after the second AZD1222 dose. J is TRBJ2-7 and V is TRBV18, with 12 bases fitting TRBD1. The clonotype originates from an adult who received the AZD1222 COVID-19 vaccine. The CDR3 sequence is CASSPPGQGASEQYF. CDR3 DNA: TGTGCCAGCTCACCACCGGGACAGGGGGCATCCGAGCAGTACTTC.